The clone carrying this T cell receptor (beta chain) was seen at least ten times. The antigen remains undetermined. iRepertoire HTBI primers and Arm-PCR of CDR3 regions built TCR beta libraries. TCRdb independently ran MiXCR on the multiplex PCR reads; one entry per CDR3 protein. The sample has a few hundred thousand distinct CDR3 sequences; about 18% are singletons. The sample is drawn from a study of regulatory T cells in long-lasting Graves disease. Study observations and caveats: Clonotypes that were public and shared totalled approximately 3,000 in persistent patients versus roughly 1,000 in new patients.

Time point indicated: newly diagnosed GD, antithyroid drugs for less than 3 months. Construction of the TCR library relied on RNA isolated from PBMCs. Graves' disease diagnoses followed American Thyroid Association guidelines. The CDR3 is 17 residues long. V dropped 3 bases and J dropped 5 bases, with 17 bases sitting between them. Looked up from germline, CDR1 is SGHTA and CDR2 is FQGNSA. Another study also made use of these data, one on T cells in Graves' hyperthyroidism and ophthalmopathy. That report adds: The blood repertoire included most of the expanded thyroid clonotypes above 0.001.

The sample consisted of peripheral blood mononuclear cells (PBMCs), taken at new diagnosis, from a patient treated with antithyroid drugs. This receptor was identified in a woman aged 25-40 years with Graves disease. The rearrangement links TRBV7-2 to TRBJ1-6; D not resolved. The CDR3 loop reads CASSFGPSGPNNSPLHF. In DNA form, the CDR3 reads TGTGCCAGCAGCTTTGGACCCTCGGGCCCCAATAATTCACCCCTCCACTTT. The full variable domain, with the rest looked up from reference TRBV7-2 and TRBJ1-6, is GAGVSQSPSNKVTEKGKDVELRCDPISGHTALYWYRQSLGQGLEFLIYFQGNSAPDKSGLPSDRFSAERTGGSVSTLTIQRTQQEDSAVYLCASSFGPSGPNNSPLHFGNGTRLTVT.